Listed below are T cell receptor beta chains from one sample, sequenced in a study of T-cell memory formation after mild COVID-19. TCRdb redid the calling of the 5' RACE reads with MiXCR, one entry per CDR3 protein. The table includes about 470,000 distinct CDR3 sequences, nearly 25% detected once. Sequences were obtained from PBMCs or a T cell subset sorted from them (not recorded which). Receptor source: an adult woman who had mild COVID-19 (a few samples of this study predate the infection). Cell type and time point are not known. Both conserved end residues are part of each CDR3. A D gene is named only where the DNA matches it firmly. Part of the rows lack a size; the others show once, few, many or a class for expanded clones.

D gene: TRBD2
V gene: TRBV4-1
clone size: many
CDR3 protein: CASSQTGLEETQYF

D gene: NA
V gene: TRBV18
clone size: NA
CDR3 protein: CASSPANQGKGF

D gene: TRBD2
V gene: TRBV7-6
clone size: few
CDR3 protein: CASSLGRLLARLDEQFF

D gene: NA
V gene: TRBV19
clone size: few
CDR3 protein: CASSSVGSGANVLTF

D gene: NA
V gene: TRBV6-1
clone size: NA
CDR3 protein: CASSEKARRNTEAFF

D gene: TRBD1
V gene: TRBV5-6
clone size: NA
CDR3 protein: CASSLGDRGTHTQYF

D gene: NA
V gene: TRBV4-2
clone size: few
CDR3 protein: CASSQVPSSYEQYF

D gene: TRBD1
V gene: TRBV30
clone size: few
CDR3 protein: CAWSVGTVAFF

D gene: TRBD2
V gene: TRBV12-3/TRBV12-4
clone size: NA
CDR3 protein: CASSGLAGGWAYNEQFF

D gene: NA
V gene: TRBV20-1
clone size: NA
CDR3 protein: CSASGALPNYGYTF

D gene: NA
V gene: TRBV7-3
clone size: few
CDR3 protein: CASSSQAGRVNTQYF

D gene: TRBD1
V gene: TRBV12-3/TRBV12-4
clone size: NA
CDR3 protein: CASSFGTGLEQYF

D gene: TRBD1
V gene: TRBV19
clone size: NA
CDR3 protein: CATQRDSPYEQYF

D gene: NA
V gene: TRBV6-4
clone size: NA
CDR3 protein: CASSPGPHTTGELFF

D gene: TRBD1
V gene: TRBV20-1
clone size: few
CDR3 protein: CIPDRGSTDTQYF

D gene: TRBD1
V gene: TRBV20-1
clone size: many
CDR3 protein: CSARAGTGDTDTQYF

D gene: TRBD2
V gene: TRBV20-1
clone size: once
CDR3 protein: CSVERGGLTDTQYF

D gene: NA
V gene: TRBV25-1
clone size: NA
CDR3 protein: CASSRYGGGAFF

D gene: TRBD2
V gene: TRBV7-9
clone size: many
CDR3 protein: CASIDTSGRLYEQYF

D gene: NA
V gene: TRBV29-1
clone size: NA
CDR3 protein: CSFLRVRDTEAFF

D gene: TRBD2
V gene: TRBV29-1
clone size: NA
CDR3 protein: CSPIGLAGGPTTDTQYF

D gene: NA
V gene: TRBV5-5
clone size: NA
CDR3 protein: CASSFPGSYEQYF

D gene: NA
V gene: TRBV24-1
clone size: NA
CDR3 protein: CATGGGTNEQYF

D gene: TRBD1
V gene: TRBV5-1
clone size: few
CDR3 protein: CASSPWGRGPSYEQYF

D gene: NA
V gene: TRBV9
clone size: NA
CDR3 protein: CASSARGPGVAGNTIYF

D gene: TRBD2
V gene: TRBV6-4
clone size: few
CDR3 protein: CASTLGGGASYEQYF

D gene: NA
V gene: TRBV6-4
clone size: NA
CDR3 protein: CASSRTGRGNEQFF

D gene: NA
V gene: TRBV7-9
clone size: NA
CDR3 protein: CASSFFRETGTEAFF